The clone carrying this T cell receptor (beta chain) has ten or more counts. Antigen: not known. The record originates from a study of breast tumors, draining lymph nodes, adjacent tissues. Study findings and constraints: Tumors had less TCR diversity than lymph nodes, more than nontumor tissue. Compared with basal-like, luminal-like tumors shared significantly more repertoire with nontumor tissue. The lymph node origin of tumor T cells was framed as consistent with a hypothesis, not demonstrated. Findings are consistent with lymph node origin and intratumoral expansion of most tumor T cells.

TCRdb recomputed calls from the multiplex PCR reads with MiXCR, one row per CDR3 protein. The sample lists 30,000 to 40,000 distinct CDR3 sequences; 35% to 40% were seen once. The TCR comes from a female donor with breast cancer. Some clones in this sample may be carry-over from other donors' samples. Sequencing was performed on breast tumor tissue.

The CDR3, as DNA: TGTGCCAGCAGCTTAGGTGCAGGGACAGGGTACGTGGAGACCCAGTACTTC. Translating it yields CASSLGAGTGYVETQYF. The V gene is TRBV7-2, the J gene TRBJ2-5; TRBD1 aligns across 9 bases. CDR3 length equals 17 residues. Germline trimming cut 1 base from V and 5 bases from J; bases unmatched to any gene: 11. Germline values: CDR1 SGHTA, CDR2 FQGNSA.